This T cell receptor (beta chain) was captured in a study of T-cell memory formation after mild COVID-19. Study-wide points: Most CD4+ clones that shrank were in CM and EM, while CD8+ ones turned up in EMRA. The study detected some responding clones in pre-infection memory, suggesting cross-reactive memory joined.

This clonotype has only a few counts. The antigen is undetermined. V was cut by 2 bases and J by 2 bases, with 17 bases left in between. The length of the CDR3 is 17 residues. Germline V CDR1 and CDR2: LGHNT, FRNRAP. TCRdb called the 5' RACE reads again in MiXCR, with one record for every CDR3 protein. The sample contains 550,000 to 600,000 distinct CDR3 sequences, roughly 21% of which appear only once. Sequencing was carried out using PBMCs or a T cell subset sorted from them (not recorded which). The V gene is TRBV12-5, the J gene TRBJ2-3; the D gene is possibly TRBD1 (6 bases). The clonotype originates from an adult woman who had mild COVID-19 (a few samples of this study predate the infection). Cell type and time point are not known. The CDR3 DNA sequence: TGTGCTAGTGGTTTGAACCAGGACAGTTCCGACACAGATACGCAGTATTTT. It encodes CASGLNQDSSDTDTQYF.